This T cell receptor beta chain was sequenced during a study of OX40 agonist ivuxolimab in advanced cancers. Profiling relied on immunoSEQ multiplex PCR, and the TCRdb table lists in-frame clones only, not all of them. The sample records about 68,000 clones, 65% to 90% being singletons. Worth noting for this clone: The antigen is unknown.

Study-wide results and limits: Among patients with partial responses at 0.1-3.0 mg/kg, clonal expansion was among the lowest.

Germline V lookup: CDR1 SSHAT, CDR2 FNYEAQ (reference sequence). V shed 6 bases and J 4 bases; nucleotides not matched to a gene: 11. The CDR3 is made up of 16 amino acids. Here the sequenced sample was CD4+ or CD8+ T cells sorted from blood, taken in a trial of the OX40 agonist ivuxolimab. The chain is built from TRBV7-7 and TRBJ2-2; 7 bases line up with TRBD1. This TCR derives from an adult with an advanced solid tumor such as melanoma, head and neck, liver or kidney cancer. The CDR3 reads CASSPTGTALTGELFF. The CDR3 bases are TGTGCCAGCAGTCCGACCGGGACAGCTCTCACCGGGGAGCTGTTTTTT.